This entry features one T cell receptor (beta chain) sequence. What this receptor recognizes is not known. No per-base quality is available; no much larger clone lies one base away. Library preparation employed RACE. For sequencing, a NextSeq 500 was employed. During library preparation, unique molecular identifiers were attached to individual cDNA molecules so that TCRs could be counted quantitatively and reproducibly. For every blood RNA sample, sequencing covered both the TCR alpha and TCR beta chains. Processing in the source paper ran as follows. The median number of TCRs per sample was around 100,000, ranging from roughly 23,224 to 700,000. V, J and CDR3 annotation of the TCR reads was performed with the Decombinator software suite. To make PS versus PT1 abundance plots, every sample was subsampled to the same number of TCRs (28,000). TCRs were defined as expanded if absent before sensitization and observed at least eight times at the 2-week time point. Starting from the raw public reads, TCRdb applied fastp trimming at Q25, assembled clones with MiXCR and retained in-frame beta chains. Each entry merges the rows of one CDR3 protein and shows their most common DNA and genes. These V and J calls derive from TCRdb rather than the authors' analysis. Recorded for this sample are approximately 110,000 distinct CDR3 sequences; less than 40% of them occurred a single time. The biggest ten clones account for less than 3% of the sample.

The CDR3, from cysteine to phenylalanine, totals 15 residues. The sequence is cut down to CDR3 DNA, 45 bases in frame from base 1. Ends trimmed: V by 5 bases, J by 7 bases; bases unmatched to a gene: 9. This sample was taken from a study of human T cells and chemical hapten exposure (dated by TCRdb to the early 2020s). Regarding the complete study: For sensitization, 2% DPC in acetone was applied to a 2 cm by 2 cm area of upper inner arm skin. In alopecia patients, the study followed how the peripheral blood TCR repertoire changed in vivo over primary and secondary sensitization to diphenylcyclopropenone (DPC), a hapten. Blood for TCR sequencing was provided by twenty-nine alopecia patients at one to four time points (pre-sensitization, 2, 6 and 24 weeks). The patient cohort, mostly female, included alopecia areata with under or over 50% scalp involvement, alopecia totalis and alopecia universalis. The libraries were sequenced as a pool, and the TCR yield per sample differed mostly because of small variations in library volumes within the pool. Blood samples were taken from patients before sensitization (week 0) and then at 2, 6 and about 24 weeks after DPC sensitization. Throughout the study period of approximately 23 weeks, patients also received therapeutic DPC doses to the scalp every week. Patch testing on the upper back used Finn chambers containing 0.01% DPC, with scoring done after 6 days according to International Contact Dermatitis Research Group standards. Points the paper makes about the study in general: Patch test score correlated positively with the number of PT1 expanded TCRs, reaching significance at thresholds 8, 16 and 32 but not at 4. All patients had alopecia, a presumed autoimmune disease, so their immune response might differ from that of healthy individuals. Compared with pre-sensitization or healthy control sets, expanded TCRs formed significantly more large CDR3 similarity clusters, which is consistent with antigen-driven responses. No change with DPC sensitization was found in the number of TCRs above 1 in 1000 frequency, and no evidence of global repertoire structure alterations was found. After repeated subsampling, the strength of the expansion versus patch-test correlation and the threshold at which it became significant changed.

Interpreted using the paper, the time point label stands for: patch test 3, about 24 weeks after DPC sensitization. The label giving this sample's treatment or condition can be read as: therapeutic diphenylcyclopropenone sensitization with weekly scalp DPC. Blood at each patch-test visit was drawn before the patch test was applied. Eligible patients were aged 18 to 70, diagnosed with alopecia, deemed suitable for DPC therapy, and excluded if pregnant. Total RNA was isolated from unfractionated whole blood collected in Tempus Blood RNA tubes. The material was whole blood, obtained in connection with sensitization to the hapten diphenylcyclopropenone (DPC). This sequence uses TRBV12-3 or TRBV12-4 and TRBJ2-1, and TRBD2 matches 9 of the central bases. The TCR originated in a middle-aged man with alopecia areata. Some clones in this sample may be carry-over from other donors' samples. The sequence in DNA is TGTGCCAGCAGTCCTCCGGGACTAGCCACTAATGAGCAGTTCTTC. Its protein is CASSPPGLATNEQFF.